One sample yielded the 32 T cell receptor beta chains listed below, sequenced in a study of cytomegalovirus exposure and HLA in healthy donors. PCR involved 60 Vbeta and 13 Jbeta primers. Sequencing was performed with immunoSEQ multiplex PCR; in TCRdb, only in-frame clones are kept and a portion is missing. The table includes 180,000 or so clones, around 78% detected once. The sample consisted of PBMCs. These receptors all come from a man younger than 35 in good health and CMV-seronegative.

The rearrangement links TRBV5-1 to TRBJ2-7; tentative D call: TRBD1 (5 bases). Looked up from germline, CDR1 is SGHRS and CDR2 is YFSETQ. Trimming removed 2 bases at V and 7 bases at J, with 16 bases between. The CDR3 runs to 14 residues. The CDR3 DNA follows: TGCGCCAGCAGCTTAGGAATAGTGGCAGGGGAGCAGTACTTC. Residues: CASSLGIVAGEQYF.

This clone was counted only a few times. This CDR3 is CASSPAREAYEQYF. CDR3 nucleotide sequence: TGCGCCAGCAGCCCGGCGAGGGAGGCCTACGAGCAGTACTTC. The chain is built from TRBV5-1 and TRBJ2-7; tentative D call: TRBD2 (6 bases). The length of the CDR3 is 14 residues. The germline CDR1 and CDR2 sequences are SGHRS and YFSETQ. Between the trimmed V and J ends, which lost 4 bases and 2 bases, there was a span of 13 bases.

For the CDR3, the DNA is TGTGCCAGCAGCCCAAACGCAGGGTACTCATATGAGCAGTTCTTC. It yields the protein CASSPNAGYSYEQFF. This chain joins TRBV9 and TRBJ2-1, with D tentatively TRBD1 (5 bases). The CDR3 runs to 15 residues. Trimming pared 4 bases from V and 8 bases from J, leaving 19 bases between. Germline values: CDR1 SGDLS, CDR2 YYNGEE.

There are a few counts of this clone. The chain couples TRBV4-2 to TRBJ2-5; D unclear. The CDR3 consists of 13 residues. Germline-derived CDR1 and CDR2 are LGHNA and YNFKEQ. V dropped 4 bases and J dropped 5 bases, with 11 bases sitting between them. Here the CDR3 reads CASSPSNEETQYF. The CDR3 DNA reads TGTGCCAGCAGCCCCTCTAATGAGGAGACCCAGTACTTC.

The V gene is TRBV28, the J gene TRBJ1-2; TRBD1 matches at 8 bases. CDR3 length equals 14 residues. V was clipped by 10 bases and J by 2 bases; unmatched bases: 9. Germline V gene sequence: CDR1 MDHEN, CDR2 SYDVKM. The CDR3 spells CAILRDRGNYGYTF. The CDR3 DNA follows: TGTGCCATCCTTCGAGACAGGGGCAACTATGGCTACACCTTC.

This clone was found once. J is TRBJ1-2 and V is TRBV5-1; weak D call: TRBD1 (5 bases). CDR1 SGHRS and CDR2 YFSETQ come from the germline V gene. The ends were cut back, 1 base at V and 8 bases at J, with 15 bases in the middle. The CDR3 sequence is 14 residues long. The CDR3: CASSLRQTSSGYTF. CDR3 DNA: TGCGCCAGCAGCTTGAGACAGACGAGTAGCGGCTACACCTTC.

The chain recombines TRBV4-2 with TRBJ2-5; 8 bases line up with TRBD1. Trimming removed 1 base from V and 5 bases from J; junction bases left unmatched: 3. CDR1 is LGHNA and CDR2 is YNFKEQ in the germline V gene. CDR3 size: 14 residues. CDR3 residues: CASSQGGQDETQYF. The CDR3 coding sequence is TGTGCCAGCAGCCAAGGGGGACAGGACGAGACCCAGTACTTC.

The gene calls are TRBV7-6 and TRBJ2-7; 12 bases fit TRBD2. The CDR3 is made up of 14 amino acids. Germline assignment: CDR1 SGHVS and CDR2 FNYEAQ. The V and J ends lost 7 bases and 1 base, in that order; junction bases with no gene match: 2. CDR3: CASIGLAGSYEQYF. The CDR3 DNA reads TGTGCCAGCATCGGACTAGCGGGGTCCTACGAGCAGTACTTC.

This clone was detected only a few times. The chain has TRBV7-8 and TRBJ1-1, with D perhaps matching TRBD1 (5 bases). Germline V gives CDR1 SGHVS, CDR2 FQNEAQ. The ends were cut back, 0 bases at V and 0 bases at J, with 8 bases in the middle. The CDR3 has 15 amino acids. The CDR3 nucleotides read TGTGCCAGCAGCTTAGCAGGACAATTGAACACTGAAGCTTTCTTT. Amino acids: CASSLAGQLNTEAFF.

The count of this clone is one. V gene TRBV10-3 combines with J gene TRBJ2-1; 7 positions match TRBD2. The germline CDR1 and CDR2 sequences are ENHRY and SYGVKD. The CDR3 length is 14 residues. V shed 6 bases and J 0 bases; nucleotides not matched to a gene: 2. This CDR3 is CAISSGTSYNEQFF. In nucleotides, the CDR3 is TGTGCCATCAGCAGCGGGACCTCCTACAATGAGCAGTTCTTC.

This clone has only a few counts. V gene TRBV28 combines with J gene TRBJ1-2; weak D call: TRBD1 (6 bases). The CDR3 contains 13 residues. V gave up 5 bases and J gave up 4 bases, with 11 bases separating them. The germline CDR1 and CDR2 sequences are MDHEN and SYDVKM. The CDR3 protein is CASSRDRIYGYTF. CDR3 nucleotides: TGTGCCAGCAGTCGAGACAGGATCTATGGCTACACCTTC.

The CDR3 region is CASSYAASSYNEQFF. CDR3 nucleotides: TGTGCCAGCAGTTACGCGGCCAGCTCCTACAATGAGCAGTTCTTC. J is TRBJ2-1 and V is TRBV6-5; the D is unclear. The CDR3 extends over 15 amino acids. Trimming took 2 bases from V and 0 from J, leaving 8 bases between them. Germline V gives CDR1 MNHEY, CDR2 SVGAGI.

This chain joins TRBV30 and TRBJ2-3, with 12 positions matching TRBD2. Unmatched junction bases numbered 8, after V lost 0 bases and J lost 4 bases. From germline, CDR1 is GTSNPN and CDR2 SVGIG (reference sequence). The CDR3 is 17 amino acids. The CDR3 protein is CAWSVGRTSGISDTQYF. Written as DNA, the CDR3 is TGTGCCTGGAGTGTAGGTCGGACTAGCGGGATTTCAGATACGCAGTATTTT.

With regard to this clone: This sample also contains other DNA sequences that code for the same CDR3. The CDR3 loop reads CTSSADSSYEQYF. CDR3 DNA sequence: TGCACCAGCAGCGCGGACAGCTCCTACGAGCAGTACTTC. This chain uses TRBV1 with TRBJ2-7; TRBD1 was called by the table and not checked on the DNA. TRBV1 corresponds to a pseudogene. The CDR3 consists of 13 residues.

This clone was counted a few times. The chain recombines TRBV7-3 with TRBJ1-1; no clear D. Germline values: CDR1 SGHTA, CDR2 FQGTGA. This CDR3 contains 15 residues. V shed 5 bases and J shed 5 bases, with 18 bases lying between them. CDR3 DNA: TGTGCCAGCAGCCCGACCGGGAGCAGAAGGACTGAAGCTTTCTTT. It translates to CASSPTGSRRTEAFF.

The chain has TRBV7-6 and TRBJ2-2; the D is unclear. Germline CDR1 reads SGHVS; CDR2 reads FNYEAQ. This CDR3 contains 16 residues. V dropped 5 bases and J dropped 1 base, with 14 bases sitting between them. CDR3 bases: TGTGCCAGCAGCCACAGTCTGGGTCAGAACACCGGGGAGCTGTTTTTT. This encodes CASSHSLGQNTGELFF.

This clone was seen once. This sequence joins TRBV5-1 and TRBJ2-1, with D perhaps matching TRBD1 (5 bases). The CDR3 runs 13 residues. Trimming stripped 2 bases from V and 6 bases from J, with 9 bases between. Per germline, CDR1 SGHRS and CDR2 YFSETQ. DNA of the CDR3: TGCGCCAGCAGCTTACCAGGGCGCAATGAGCAGTTCTTC. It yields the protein CASSLPGRNEQFF.

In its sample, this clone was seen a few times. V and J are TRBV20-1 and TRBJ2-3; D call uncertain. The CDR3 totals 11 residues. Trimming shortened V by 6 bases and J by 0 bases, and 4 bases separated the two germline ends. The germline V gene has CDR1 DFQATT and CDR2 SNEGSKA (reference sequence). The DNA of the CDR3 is TGCAGTGCCCCAAGCACAGATACGCAGTATTTT. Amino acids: CSAPSTDTQYF.

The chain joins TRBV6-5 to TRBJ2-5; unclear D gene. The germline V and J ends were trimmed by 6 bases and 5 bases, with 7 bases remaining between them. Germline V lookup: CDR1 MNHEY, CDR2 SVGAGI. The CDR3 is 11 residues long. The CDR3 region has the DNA TGTGCCAGCAGGGCTTTGGAGACCCAGTACTTC. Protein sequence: CASRALETQYF.

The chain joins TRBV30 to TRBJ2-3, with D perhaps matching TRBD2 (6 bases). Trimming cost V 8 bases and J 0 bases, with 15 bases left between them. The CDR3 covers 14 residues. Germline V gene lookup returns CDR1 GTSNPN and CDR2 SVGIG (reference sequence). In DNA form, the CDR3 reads TGTGCCCGCCCTTGGAGCGGGAGCACAGATACGCAGTATTTT. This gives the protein CARPWSGSTDTQYF.

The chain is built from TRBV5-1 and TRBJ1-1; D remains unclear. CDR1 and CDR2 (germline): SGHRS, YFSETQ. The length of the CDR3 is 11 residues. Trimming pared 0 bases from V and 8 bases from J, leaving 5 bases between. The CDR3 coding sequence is TGCGCCAGCAGCTTGGGCTACGAAGCTTTCTTT. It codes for CASSLGYEAFF.

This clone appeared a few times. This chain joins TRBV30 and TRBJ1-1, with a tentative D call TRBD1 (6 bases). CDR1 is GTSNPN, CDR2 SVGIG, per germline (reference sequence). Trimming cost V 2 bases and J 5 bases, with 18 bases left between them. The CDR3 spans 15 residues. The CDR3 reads CAWSPPGGLRTEAFF. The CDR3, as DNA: TGTGCCTGGAGTCCCCCGGGGGGGCTGAGAACTGAAGCTTTCTTT. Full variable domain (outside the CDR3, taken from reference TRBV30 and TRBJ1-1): SQTIHQWPATLVQPVGSPLSLECTVEGTSNPNLYWYRQAAGRGLQLLFYSVGIGQISSEVPQNLSASRPQDRQFILSSKKLLLSDSGFYLCAWSPPGGLRTEAFFGQGTRLTVV.

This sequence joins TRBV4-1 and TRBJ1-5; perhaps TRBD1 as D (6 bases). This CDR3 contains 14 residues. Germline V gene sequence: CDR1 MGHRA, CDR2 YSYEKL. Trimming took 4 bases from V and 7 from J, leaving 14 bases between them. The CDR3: CASSPHRELQPQHF. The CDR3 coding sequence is TGCGCCAGCAGCCCACACAGGGAGCTACAGCCCCAGCATTTT.

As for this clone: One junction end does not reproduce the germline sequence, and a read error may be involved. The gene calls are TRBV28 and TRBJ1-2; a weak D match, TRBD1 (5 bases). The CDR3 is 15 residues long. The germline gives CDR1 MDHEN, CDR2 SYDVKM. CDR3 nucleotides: TGTGCCAGCAGCCCCAGGAGCGGGACGGACTATGGTTACACCTTC. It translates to CASSPRSGTDYGYTF.

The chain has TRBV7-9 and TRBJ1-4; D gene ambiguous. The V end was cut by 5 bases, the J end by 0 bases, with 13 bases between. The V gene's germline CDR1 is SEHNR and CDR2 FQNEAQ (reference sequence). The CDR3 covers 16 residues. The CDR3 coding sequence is TGTGCCAGCAGCCCGCGGACTTTCGCAACTAATGAAAAACTGTTTTTT. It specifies CASSPRTFATNEKLFF.

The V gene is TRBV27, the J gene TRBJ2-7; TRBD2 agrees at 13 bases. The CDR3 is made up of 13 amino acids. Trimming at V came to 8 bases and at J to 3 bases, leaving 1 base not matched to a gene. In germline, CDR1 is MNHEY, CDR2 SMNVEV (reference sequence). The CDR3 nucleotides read TGTGCCAGCCGGACTAGCGGGAGCTACGAGCAGTACTTC. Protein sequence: CASRTSGSYEQYF.

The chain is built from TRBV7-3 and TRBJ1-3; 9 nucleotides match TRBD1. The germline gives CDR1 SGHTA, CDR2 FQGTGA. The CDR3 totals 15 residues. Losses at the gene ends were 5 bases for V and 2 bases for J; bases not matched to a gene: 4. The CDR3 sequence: CASSPGTGPGNTIYF. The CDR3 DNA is TGTGCCAGCAGCCCAGGGACAGGGCCTGGAAACACCATATATTTT.

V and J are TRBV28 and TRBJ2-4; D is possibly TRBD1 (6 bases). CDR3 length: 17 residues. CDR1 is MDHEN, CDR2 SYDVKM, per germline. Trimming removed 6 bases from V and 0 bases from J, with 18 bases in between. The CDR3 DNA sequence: TGTGCCAGCAGGGCGACAGGCGGATCCTTAGCCAAAAACATTCAGTACTTC. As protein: CASRATGGSLAKNIQYF.

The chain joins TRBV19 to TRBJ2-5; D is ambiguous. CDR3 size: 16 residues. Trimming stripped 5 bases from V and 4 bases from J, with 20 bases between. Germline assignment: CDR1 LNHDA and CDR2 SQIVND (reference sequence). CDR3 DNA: TGTGCCAGTAGTGGTCTAACCGCTAACTCGGGAGAGACCCAGTACTTC. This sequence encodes CASSGLTANSGETQYF. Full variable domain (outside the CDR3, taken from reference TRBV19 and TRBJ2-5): DGGITQSPKYLFRKEGQNVTLSCEQNLNHDAMYWYRQDPGQGLRLIYYSQIVNDFQKGDIAEGYSVSREKKESFPLTVTSAQKNPTAFYLCASSGLTANSGETQYFGPGTRLLVL.

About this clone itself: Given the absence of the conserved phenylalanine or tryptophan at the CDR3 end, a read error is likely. The CDR3: CASSYPLDTSPLEQYL. The DNA for the CDR3 is TGTGCCAGCAGTTATCCGCTGGACACCAGCCCCCTCGAGCAGTACCTC. V usage is TRBV6-6 and J usage is TRBJ2-7; D possibly corresponds to TRBD1 (5 bases). Deletions cut 3 bases from V and 6 bases from J, with 21 bases between. Per the germline V gene, CDR1 is MNHNY and CDR2 is SVGAGI (reference sequence). This CDR3 spans 16 amino acids.

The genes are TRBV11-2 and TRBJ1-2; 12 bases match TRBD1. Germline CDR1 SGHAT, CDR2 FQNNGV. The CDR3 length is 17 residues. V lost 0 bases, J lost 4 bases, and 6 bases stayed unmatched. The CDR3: CASSLDRDRGLGYGYTF. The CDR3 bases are TGTGCCAGCAGCTTAGACCGGGACAGGGGGCTTGGCTATGGCTACACCTTC.

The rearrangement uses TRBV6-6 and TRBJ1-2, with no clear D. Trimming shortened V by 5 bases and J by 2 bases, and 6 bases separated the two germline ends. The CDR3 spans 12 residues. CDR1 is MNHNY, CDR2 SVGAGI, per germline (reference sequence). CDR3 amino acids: CASSPGNYGYTF. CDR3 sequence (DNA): TGTGCCAGCAGTCCCGGGAACTATGGCTACACCTTC.